This T cell receptor beta chain was sequenced for a study of shared clonotypes between healthy human individuals. Findings of the study overall: A generally larger estimated richness was seen in naive subsets than in memory subsets.

V lost 2 bases, J lost 2 bases, and 6 bases stayed unmatched. Germline V CDR1 and CDR2: SGDLS, YYNGEE. This CDR3 is built from 16 residues. Naive CD8 cells comprised CD45RO-negative, CCR7-positively selected cells, excluding terminally differentiated effector memory CD45RA+ cells. The table came from immunoSEQ multiplex PCR; TCRdb's copy has only in-frame clones and leaves some out. The table has some 2,000,000 clones, about 94% seen once; the top ten hold 0.85% to 1.2%. Details on this clone: Antigen specificity is unknown.

The specimen sequenced was naive CD8+ T cells sorted from blood. This clonotype was sampled from a man aged 18 to 30 in good health. This chain links TRBV9 with TRBJ2-3, with 9 nucleotides matching TRBD2. CDR3 amino acids: CASSVQAGGTTDTQYF. CDR3 DNA sequence: TGTGCCAGCAGCGTCCAAGCGGGAGGTACCACAGATACGCAGTATTTT.